The TCR beta chain described here comes from a study of blood T cell repertoires in COVID-19. Background on the study: COVID-19 samples, acute and convalescent, were from the United States, Italy and Spain.

The table came from immunoSEQ multiplex PCR; TCRdb's copy has only in-frame clones and leaves some out. The table includes fewer than 400,000 clones, 80% to 90% detected once. Germline lookup yields CDR1 LNHDA and CDR2 SQIVND (reference sequence). The junction had 7 bases not matched to a gene; V was cut back by 7 bases and J by 6 bases. The CDR3 loop spans 13 amino acids. The age range of participants was about 18 to 89 years, with residence in about two dozen US areas. The sequence was obtained from a man younger than 40 who had recovered from COVID-19. V gene TRBV19 combines with J gene TRBJ1-1, with 8 bases lining up with TRBD1. Sequencing used PBMCs or T cells enriched from blood (not recorded which). This CDR3 is CASIGRGLPEAFF. CDR3 sequence (DNA): TGTGCCAGTATAGGCAGGGGGCTCCCTGAAGCTTTCTTT.